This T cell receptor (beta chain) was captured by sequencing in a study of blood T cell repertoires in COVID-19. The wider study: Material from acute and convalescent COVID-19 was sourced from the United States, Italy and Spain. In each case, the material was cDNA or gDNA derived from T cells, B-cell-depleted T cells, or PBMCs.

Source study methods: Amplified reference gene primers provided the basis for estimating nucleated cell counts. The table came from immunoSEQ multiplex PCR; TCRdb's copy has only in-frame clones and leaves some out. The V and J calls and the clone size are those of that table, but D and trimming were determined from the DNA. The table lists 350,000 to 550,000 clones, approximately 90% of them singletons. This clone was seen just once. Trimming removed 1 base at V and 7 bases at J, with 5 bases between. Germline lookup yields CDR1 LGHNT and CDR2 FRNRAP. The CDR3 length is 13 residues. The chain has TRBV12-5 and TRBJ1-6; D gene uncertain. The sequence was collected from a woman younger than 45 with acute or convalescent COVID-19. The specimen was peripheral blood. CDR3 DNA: TGTGCTAGTGGTTTGGCACAAAATTCACCCCTCCACTTT. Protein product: CASGLAQNSPLHF. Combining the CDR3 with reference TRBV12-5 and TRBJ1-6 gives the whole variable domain DARVTQTPRHKVTEMGQEVTMRCQPILGHNTVFWYRQTMMQGLELLAYFRNRAPLDDSGMPKDRFSAEMPDATLATLKIQPSEPRDSAVYFCASGLAQNSPLHFGNGTRLTVT.